Sequencing of this T cell receptor beta chain was carried out in a study of blood T cell repertoires in COVID-19. Produced via immunoSEQ multiplex PCR; TCRdb's table is partial and in-frame only. Of fewer than 250,000 clones in the sample, approximately 87% were seen once. CDR3 length equals 14 residues. Trimming removed 7 bases from V and 2 bases from J, with 14 bases in between. The V gene's germline CDR1 is LNHDA and CDR2 SQIVND (reference sequence). The sequence derives from a woman aged 50 to 65 with acute or convalescent COVID-19. The V call is TRBV19, the J call TRBJ2-5; D is perhaps TRBD1 (5 bases). Sequenced: peripheral blood. The CDR3: CASKAAHRQETQYF. The DNA for the CDR3 is TGTGCCAGTAAGGCAGCACACAGGCAAGAGACCCAGTACTTC.